The entry that follows covers one T cell receptor (beta chain) sequence. Which antigen it targets is not known. Base qualities are not recorded, but no much larger clone differs from it by a single base. The CDR3 has 13 amino acids, counting the end cysteine and phenylalanine. Solely the CDR3 DNA is kept, with 39 bases framed from the first base. V loses 3 bases at its end and J loses 6 bases; junction bases beyond the gene matches: 4. CDR1 is given as LGHNA and CDR2 as YNFKEQ, both from the germline V gene. TCR beta repertoires were profiled from peripheral blood of roughly 13 young patients with multiple sclerosis to demonstrate the VDJtools post-analysis software. The multiple sclerosis patients were children and adolescents ranging in age from roughly 6 to 16 years. The library was made by PCR. Reads for this sample came from an Illumina HiSeq 2500. To reduce PCR and sequencing biases, unique molecular identifiers were incorporated into the TCR beta cDNA libraries. Per 1 to 10 million input T cells, roughly 0.5 million cDNA molecules were obtained, such that each molecule approximated one T cell. The patient libraries were prepared and sequenced with the same protocol used for the earlier healthy control dataset. Within a given batch, samples were prepared together, multiplexed and sequenced on the same HiSeq lane. As for the authors' bioinformatics: MIGEC handled the raw barcoded reads, throwing out single-read molecular identifier groups before consensus assembly and CDR3 extraction. Clonotype tables were post-analysed with VDJtools, and diversity was normalized by down-sampling all datasets to the smallest sample size. In repertoire overlap clustering, CDR3 amino acid sequences, but not nucleotide sequences, were matched to correct batch-related cross-sample contamination. TCRdb itself trimmed the public reads at Q25 with fastp, ran MiXCR and retained productive beta chains. One record per CDR3 amino acid sequence lists the most common genes and DNA. The V and J calls were determined by TCRdb, not by the authors. This sample comprises about 460,000 distinct CDR3 sequences, roughly 45% of them detected only once. About 12% of the sample is in the top ten clones.

The data are from a study of post-analysis software for immune sequencing data (dated by TCRdb to between 2014 and 2017). With respect to the entire study: Relapsing-remitting, secondary progressive and progressive-relapsing multiple sclerosis were recorded as disease courses, and subtype annotation was lacking for some patients. The patient repertoires were set against around ten previously published healthy control repertoires from donors whose ages ranged from about 6 to 26 years. A subset of samples was prepared in parallel using single-end sample barcoding, then pooled and co-amplified after Illumina adapter ligation. Study-wide findings and limitations: Significantly higher frequencies in patients than in controls were found for roughly 5 TRBV segments, including TRBV5-6, TRBV5-1 and TRBV20-1. Significantly lower normalized Chao1 diversity was found in multiple sclerosis patients than in controls, suggesting substantial peripheral T-cell clonal expansion. The control group was slightly older than the multiple sclerosis patient group. Direct clustering with F measure showed strong co-clustering of samples prepared in the same batch, prompting a batch-effect correction.

Sequencing input: blood. This TCR was recovered from a girl between 10 and 17 years old with multiple sclerosis. The V gene is TRBV4-2 and the J gene is TRBJ1-2; the junction holds 7 bases that match TRBD1. The CDR3 has the sequence CASSQGTENGYTF. The nucleotides read TGTGCCAGCAGCCAGGGGACAGAGAATGGCTACACCTTC.